A selection of T cell receptor beta chains follows, all from one sample in a study of blood T cell repertoires in COVID-19. The data were produced by immunoSEQ multiplex PCR, yet TCRdb's version contains in-frame clones alone and is incomplete. The profile covers around 70,000 clones, with 80% to 85% appearing a single time and less than 2% taken by the ten largest. The sample comprised peripheral blood. These receptor sequences come from a woman between 55 and 75 years old with acute or convalescent COVID-19. The CDR3 runs from the conserved cysteine through the conserved F or W. A D gene is named only where the DNA matches it firmly. Clone size is given for some rows only: seen once, a few or many times, or a class if the clone is expanded.

D | J | size | V | DNA | CDR3
. | TRBJ1-5 | . | TRBV19 | TGTGCCAGTAGGAAGGGAGAATTTAGCAATCAGCCCCAGCATTTT | CASRKGEFSNQPQHF
TRBD1 | TRBJ1-1 | . | TRBV3-1/TRBV3-2 | TGTGCCAGCAGCCAAGGGGGGACAGGGTACACTGAAGCTTTCTTT | CASSQGGTGYTEAFF
. | TRBJ1-6 | . | TRBV3-1/TRBV3-2 | TGTGCCAGCAGCCAAGACGTGTATTCACCCCTCCACTTT | CASSQDVYSPLHF
. | TRBJ1-3 | . | TRBV4-1 | TGCGCCAGCAGCCAGGGCAGCCGAAACACCATATATTTT | CASSQGSRNTIYF
TRBD1 | TRBJ1-1 | . | TRBV6-1 | TGTGCCAGCAGTGAACCGTACAGGGGCCGTGAAGCTTTCTTT | CASSEPYRGREAFF
. | TRBJ1-6 | . | TRBV6-1 | TGTGCCAGCAGTGAATTGAGTGCCTCACCCCTCCACTTT | CASSELSASPLHF
. | TRBJ2-2 | . | TRBV5-1 | TGCGCCAGCAGCTTTGGTAGATCCCCCACCGGGGAGCTGTTTTTT | CASSFGRSPTGELFF
TRBD2 | TRBJ2-7 | . | TRBV5-4 | TGTGCCAGTGGGACTAGCGGGAGTTATTACGAGCAGTACTTC | CASGTSGSYYEQYF
. | TRBJ1-1 | . | TRBV5-8 | TGTGCCAGCAGCTTCCTCCACACTGAAGCTTTCTTT | CASSFLHTEAFF
. | TRBJ2-6 | . | TRBV6-4 | TGTGCCAGCAGTGGTACAGCATCTGGGGCCAACGTCCTGACTTTC | CASSGTASGANVLTF
TRBD1 | TRBJ2-1 | . | TRBV5-1 | TGCGCCAGCAGCTTTTTGGACAGGATCTACAATGAGCAGTTCTTC | CASSFLDRIYNEQFF
. | TRBJ1-1 | few | TRBV4-1 | TGCGCCAGCAGTACTCAGGGAGCGGGGACTGAAGCTTTCTTT | CASSTQGAGTEAFF
. | TRBJ1-4 | . | TRBV5-1 | TGCGCCAGCCGGGGAGGCCGAGAAGCTCTAGGGACTAATGAAAAACTGTTTTTT | CASRGGREALGTNEKLFF
. | TRBJ1-3 | . | TRBV7-9 | TGTGCCAGCAGCCCTCGGAGGTCCGGAAACACCATATATTTT | CASSPRRSGNTIYF
. | TRBJ1-6 | . | TRBV19 | TGTGCCAGTAGTATGTCTCGTTCACCCCTCCACTTT | CASSMSRSPLHF
. | TRBJ1-1 | . | TRBV3-1/TRBV3-2 | TGTGCCAGCAGCCAAGAACTTCGGTCGTGGGCAGCTTTCTTT | CASSQELRSWAAFF
. | TRBJ2-7 | . | TRBV7-2 | TGTGCCAGCAGCCCCTACAGGGGACTTTATGACGAGCAGTACTTC | CASSPYRGLYDEQYF
. | TRBJ2-7 | . | TRBV7-9 | TGTGCCAGCAGCTCCTCCTGGACACCGGACTACGAGCAGTACTTC | CASSSSWTPDYEQYF
. | TRBJ1-2 | . | TRBV12-3/TRBV12-4 | TGTGCCAGCAGTTTAAACAGGGTGGACGGCTACACCTTC | CASSLNRVDGYTF
TRBD1 | TRBJ1-1 | . | TRBV4-1 | TGCGCCAGCAGCCAAGGGGGCAGGGGGCGGCGGACTGAAGCTTTCTTT | CASSQGGRGRRTEAFF
. | TRBJ1-1 | . | TRBV28 | TGTGCCAGCAGCACACAGGTACCAGGAGCTTTCTTT | CASSTQVPGAFF
TRBD1 | TRBJ1-2 | few | TRBV2 | TGTGCCAGCAGTGAGGACAGGGGGTACTATGGCTACACCTTC | CASSEDRGYYGYTF
. | TRBJ2-2 | . | TRBV6-5 | TGTGCCAGCAGCCTCAACCACCTAAACACCGGGGAGCTGTTTTTT | CASSLNHLNTGELFF
. | TRBJ1-1 | few | TRBV14 | TGTGCCAGCAGCCAGGGGCTGAGGAACACTGAAGCTTTCTTT | CASSQGLRNTEAFF
TRBD1 | TRBJ1-1 | . | TRBV5-1 | TGCGCCAGCAGCAAAACTGACAGGGATAACACTGAAGCTTTCTTT | CASSKTDRDNTEAFF
TRBD1 | TRBJ1-6 | . | TRBV2 | TGTGCCAGCAGTGAAGAGGGGACAGGGTATTCACCCCTCCACTTT | CASSEEGTGYSPLHF
TRBD2 | TRBJ2-5 | . | TRBV18 | TGTGCCAGCTCAAGGGTAACTAGCGGGAAAGAGACCCAGTACTTC | CASSRVTSGKETQYF